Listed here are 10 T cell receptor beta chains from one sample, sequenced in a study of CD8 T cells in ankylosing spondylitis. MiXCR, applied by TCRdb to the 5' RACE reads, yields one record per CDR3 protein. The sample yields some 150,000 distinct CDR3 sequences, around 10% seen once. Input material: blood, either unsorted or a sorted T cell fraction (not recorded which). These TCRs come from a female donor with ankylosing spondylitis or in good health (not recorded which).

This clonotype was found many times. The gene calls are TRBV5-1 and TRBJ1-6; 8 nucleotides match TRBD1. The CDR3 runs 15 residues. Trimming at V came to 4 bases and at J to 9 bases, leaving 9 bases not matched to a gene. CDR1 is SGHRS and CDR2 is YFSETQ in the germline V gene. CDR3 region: CASSVLPGQASPLHF. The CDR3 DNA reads TGCGCCAGCAGCGTCTTACCGGGACAGGCTTCACCCCTCCACTTT. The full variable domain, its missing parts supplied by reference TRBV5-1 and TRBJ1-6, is KAGVTQTPRYLIKTRGQQVTLSCSPISGHRSVSWYQQTPGQGLQFLFEYFSETQRNKGNFPGRFSGRQFSNSRSEMNVSTLELGDSALYLCASSVLPGQASPLHFGNGTRLTVT.

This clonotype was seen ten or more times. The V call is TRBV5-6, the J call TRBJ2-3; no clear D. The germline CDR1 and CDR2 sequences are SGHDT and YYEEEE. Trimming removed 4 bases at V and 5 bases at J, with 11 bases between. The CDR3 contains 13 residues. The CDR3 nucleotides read TGTGCCAGCAGCGACCCAGGAGAAGATACGCAGTATTTT. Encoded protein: CASSDPGEDTQYF.

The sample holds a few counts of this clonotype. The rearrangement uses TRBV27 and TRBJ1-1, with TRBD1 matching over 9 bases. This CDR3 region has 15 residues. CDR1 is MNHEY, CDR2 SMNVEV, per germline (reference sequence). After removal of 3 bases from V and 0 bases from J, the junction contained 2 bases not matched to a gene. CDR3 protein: CASSFRTGVNTEAFF. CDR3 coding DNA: TGTGCCAGCAGTTTCAGGACAGGGGTGAACACTGAAGCTTTCTTT.

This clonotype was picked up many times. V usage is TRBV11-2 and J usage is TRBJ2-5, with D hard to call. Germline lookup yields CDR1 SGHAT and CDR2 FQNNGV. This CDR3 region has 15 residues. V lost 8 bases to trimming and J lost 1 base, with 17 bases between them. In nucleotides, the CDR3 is TGTGCCAGCCGACTCCATCTGGCGGTCCAAGAGACCCAGTACTTC. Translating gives CASRLHLAVQETQYF.

The CDR3 DNA reads as TGTGCCAGCGACTCCGGGGGAAATACGCAGTATTTT. Translated: CASDSGGNTQYF. This sequence joins TRBV7-8 and TRBJ2-3; D is perhaps TRBD2 (6 bases). Germline-derived CDR1 and CDR2 are SGHVS and FQNEAQ. CDR3 length equals 12 residues. Trimming left V 8 bases short and J 7 bases short, with 13 bases between. Combining the CDR3 with reference TRBV7-8 and TRBJ2-3 gives the whole variable domain GAGVSQSPRYKVAKRGQDVALRCDPISGHVSLFWYQQALGQGPEFLTYFQNEAQLDKSGLPSDRFFAERPEGSVSTLKIQRTQQEDSAVYLCASDSGGNTQYFGPGTRLTVL.

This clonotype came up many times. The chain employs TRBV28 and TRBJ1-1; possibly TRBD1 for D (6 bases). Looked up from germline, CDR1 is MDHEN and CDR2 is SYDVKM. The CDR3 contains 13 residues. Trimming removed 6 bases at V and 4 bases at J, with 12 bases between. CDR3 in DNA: TGTGCCAGCAGGGAAACAGGGAGCACTGAAGCTTTCTTT. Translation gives CASRETGSTEAFF.

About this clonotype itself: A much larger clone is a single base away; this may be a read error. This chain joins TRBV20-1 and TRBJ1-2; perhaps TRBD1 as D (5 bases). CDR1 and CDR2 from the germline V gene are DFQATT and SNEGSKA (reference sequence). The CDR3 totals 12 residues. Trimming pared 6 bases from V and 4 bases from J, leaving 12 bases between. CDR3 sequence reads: CSASPRGYGYTF. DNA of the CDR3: TGCAGTGCAAGCCCAAGGGGCTATGGCTACACCTTC.

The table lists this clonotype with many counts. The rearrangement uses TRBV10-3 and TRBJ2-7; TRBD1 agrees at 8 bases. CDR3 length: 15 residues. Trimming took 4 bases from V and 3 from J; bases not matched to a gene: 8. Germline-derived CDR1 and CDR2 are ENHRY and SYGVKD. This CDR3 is CAISAGTGNRYEQYF. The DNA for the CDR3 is TGTGCCATCAGTGCCGGGACAGGTAATCGCTACGAGCAGTACTTC.

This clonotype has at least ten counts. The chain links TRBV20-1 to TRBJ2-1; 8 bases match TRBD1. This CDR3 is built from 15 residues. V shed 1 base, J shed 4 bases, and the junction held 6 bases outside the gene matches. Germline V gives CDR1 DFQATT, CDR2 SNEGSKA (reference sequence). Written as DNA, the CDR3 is TGCAGTGCTAGAGGCGGAGGGACAGGTTACAATGAGCAGTTCTTC. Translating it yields CSARGGGTGYNEQFF.

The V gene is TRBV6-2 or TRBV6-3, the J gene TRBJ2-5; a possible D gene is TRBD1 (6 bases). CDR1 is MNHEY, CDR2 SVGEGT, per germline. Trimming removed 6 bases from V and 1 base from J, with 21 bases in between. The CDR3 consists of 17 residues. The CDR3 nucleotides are TGTGCCAGCAGCCCCGGTTGGTCGGTACAGGGCCAAGAGACCCAGTACTTC. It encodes CASSPGWSVQGQETQYF.